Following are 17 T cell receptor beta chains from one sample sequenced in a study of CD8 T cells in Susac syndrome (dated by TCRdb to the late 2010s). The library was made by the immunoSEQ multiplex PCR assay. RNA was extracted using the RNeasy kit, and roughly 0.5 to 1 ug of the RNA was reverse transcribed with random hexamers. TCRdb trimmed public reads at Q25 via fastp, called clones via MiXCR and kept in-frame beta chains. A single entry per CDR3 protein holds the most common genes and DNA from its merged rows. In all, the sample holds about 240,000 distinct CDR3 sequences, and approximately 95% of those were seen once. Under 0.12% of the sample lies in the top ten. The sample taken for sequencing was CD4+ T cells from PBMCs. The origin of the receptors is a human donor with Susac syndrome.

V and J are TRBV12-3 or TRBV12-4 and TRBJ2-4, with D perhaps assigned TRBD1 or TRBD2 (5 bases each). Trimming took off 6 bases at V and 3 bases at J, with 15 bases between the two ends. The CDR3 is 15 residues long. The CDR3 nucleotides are TGTGCCAGCAGCTCTTTCCAGGGAGACAAAAACATTCAGTACTTC. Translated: CASSSFQGDKNIQYF.

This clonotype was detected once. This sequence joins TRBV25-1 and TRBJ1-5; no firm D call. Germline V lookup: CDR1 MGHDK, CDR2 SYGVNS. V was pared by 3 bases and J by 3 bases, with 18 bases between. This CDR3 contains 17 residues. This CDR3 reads CASSDSVGSGNNQPQHF. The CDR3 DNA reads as TGTGCCAGCAGTGATTCCGTGGGGTCAGGTAACAATCAGCCCCAGCATTTT.

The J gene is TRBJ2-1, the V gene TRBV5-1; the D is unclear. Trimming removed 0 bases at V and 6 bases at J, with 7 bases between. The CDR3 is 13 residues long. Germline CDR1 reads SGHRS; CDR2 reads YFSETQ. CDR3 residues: CASSLGNINEQFF. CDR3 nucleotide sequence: TGCGCCAGCAGCTTGGGTAACATCAATGAGCAGTTCTTC.

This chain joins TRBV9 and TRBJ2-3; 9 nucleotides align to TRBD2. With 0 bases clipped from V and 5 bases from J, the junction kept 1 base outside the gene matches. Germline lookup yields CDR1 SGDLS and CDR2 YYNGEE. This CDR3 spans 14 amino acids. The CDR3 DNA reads TGTGCCAGCAGCGTAGAAGCGGGAGGAGATACGCAGTATTTT. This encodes CASSVEAGGDTQYF.

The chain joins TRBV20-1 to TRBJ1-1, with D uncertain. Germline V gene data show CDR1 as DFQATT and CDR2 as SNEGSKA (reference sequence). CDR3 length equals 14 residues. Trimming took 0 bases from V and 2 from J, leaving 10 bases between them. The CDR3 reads CSARDRLTNTEAFF. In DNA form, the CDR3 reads TGCAGTGCTAGAGACCGGCTGACTAACACTGAAGCTTTCTTT.

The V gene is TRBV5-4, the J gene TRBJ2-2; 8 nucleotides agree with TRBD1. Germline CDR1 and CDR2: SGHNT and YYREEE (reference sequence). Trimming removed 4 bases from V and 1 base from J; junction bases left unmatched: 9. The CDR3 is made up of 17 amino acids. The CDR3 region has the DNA TGTGCCAGCAGCATCCCGAACGGACAGGGGAACACCGGGGAGCTGTTTTTT. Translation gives CASSIPNGQGNTGELFF.

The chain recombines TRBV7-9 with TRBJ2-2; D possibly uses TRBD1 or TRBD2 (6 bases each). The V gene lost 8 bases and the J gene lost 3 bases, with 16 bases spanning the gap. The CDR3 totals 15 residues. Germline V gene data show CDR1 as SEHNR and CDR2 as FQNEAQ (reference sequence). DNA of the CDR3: TGTGCCAGCGTCGGGGGCGCGACTCACACCGGGGAGCTGTTTTTT. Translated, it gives CASVGGATHTGELFF.

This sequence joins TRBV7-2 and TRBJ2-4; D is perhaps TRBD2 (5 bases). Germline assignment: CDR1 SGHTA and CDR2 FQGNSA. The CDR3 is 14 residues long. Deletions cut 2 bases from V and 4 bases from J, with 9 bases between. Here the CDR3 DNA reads TGTGCCAGCAGCTTACGAAGGGAGAAAAACATTCAGTACTTC. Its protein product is CASSLRREKNIQYF.

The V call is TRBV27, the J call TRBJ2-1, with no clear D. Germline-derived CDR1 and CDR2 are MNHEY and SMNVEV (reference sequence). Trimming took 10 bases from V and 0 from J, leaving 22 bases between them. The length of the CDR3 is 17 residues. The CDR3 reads CATRPRRGTNSYNEQFF. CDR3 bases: TGTGCCACCAGACCTCGCCGCGGAACAAACTCCTACAATGAGCAGTTCTTC.

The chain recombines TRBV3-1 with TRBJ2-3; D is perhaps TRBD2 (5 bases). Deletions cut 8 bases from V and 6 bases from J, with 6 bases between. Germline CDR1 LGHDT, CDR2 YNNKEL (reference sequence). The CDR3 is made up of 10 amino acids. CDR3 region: CASRGDTQYF. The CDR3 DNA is TGTGCCAGCCGAGGGGATACGCAGTATTTT.

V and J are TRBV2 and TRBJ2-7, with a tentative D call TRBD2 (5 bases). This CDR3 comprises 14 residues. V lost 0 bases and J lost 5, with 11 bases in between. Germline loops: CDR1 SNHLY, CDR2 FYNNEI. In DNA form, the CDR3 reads TGTGCCAGCAGTGAAGCGCTGGCGGGCCACGAGCAGTACTTC. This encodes CASSEALAGHEQYF.

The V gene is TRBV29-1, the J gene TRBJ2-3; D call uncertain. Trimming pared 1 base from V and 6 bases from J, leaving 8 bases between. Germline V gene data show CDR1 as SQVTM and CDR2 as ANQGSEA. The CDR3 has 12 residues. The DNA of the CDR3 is TGCAGCGTTGAAGTCTCTGCGGATACGCAGTATTTT. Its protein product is CSVEVSADTQYF.

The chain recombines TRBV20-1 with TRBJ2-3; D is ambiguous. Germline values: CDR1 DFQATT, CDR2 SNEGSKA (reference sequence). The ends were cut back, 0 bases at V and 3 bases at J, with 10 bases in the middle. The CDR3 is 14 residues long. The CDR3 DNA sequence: TGCAGTGCTAGAGAGGCCAGAATTACAGATACGCAGTATTTT. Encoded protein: CSAREARITDTQYF.

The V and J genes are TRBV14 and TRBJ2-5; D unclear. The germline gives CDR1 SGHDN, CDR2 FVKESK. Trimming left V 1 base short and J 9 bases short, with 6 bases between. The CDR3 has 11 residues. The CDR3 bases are TGTGCCAGCAGCCAAGGACAACCCCAGTACTTC. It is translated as CASSQGQPQYF.

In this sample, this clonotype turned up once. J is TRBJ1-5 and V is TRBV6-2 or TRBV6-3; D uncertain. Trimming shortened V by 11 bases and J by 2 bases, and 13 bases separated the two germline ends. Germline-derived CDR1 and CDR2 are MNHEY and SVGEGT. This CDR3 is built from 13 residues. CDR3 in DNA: TGTGCCGGAGGACTATCGGGCAATCAGCCCCAGCATTTT. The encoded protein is CAGGLSGNQPQHF.

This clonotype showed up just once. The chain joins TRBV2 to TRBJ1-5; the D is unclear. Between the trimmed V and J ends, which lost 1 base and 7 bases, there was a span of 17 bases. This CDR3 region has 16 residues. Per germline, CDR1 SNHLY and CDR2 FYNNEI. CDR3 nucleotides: TGTGCCAGCAGTGAAGACAGCGTTTCAAGAGAGCAGCCCCAGCATTTT. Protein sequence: CASSEDSVSREQPQHF.

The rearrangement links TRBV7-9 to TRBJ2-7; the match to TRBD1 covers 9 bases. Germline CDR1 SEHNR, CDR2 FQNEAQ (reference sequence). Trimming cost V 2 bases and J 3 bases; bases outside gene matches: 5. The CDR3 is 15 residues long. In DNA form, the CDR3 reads TGTGCCAGCAGCTTAATGACAGGGGGAAGCTACGAGCAGTACTTC. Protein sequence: CASSLMTGGSYEQYF.